This T cell receptor beta chain was identified in a study of response to subunit inactivated influenza vaccine. The study, taken as a whole, reports: A suggestion made by the authors is that each seasonal influenza vaccination recruits few new T cells.

TCRdb reprocessed the RT-PCR reads via MiXCR and lists one record per CDR3 protein. The sample has roughly 500,000 distinct CDR3 sequences, less than 30% seen once; the top ten hold 1.5% to 2%. V shed 1 base and J shed 12 bases, with 12 bases lying between them. The germline gives CDR1 MNHNS, CDR2 SASEGT. This CDR3 comprises 13 residues. Only a few counts were recorded for this clonotype. Antigen: not known. This clonotype was obtained from a man aged 50-60 years who received an inactivated influenza vaccine. The chain combines TRBV6-1 with TRBJ1-4; D is unresolved. The source was CD4+ T cells sorted from PBMCs, collected less than 6 days after vaccination. The chain's CDR3 is CASSEVPGWELFF. The CDR3 DNA follows: TGTGCCAGCAGTGAAGTCCCCGGGTGGGAACTGTTTTTT.